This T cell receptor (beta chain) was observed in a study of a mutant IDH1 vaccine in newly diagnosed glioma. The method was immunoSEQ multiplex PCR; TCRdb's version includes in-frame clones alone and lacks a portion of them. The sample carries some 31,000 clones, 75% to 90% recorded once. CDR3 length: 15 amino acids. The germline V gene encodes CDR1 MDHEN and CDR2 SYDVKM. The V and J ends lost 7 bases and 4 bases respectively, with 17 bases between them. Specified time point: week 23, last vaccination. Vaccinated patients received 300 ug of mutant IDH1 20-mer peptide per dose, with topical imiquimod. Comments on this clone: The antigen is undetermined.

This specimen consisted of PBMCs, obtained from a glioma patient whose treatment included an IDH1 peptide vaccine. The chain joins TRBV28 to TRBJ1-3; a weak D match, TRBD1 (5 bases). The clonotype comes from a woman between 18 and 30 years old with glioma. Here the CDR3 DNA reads TGTGCCAGCACCGTGGGAGGGGTGGGGGGAAACACCATATATTTT. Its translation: CASTVGGVGGNTIYF.